This TCR beta chain was sequenced for a study of beta chain features in type 1 diabetes (dated by TCRdb to between 2017 and 2018). For the wider study: Patients and healthy donors did not differ in mean age, gender distribution, total cell number or subset yield. Across all samples, 107,917,701 sorted cells were examined, and cell number per subset correlated strongly with RNA yield. In the study, TCRB repertoires of sorted circulating CD4+ T cell subsets from recently diagnosed type 1 diabetes patients were compared with those of matched healthy donors. Naive and central memory subsets were obtained from all 30 or so donors, but regulatory and stem cell-like memory subsets were isolated from only 8 patients and roughly eight healthy donors. Overall study results and their limits: Because cDNA was sequenced instead of genomic DNA, highly expressing activated cells could be over-represented, though the groups showed no difference in activation or CD3 levels. PCR might favor shorter templates, but patient and control samples were amplified and corrected together, so any skew would affect both groups equally. Because the HLA sub-analyses included only small numbers of individuals, any influence of HLA type on TCRB rearrangement was left unresolved. Type 1 diabetes patients showed a moderate but significant shortening of TCRB CDR3 length in all four CD4+ subsets. At VDJ recombination sites, type 1 diabetes patients had fewer insertions and more deleted nucleotides, which implies abnormalities in thymic rearrangement. The naive, central memory and regulatory TCRB repertoires appeared to resemble one another more closely among patients than among healthy donors.

Each donor gave one peripheral blood draw, about 100 mL on average, collected into heparinised tubes. A BD FACSAria II and a panel including CD45RO, CCR7, CD25, CD127, CD95 and CD27 were used to sort naive, central memory, regulatory and stem cell-like memory CD4+ T cells. Every sorted population had a purity above 95%. PBMCs were separated immediately by Lymphoprep density gradient centrifugation and were stained directly, without being cultured. To minimize batch effects, samples were stained and sorted in pairs, one healthy donor with one patient per experiment. The cysteine opens and the phenylalanine closes a CDR3 of 16 amino acids. CDR3 DNA only is kept here, 48 bases in frame from base 1. From a lookup of the germline V gene, CDR1 and CDR2 are SGHRS and YFSETQ. Trimming accounts for 4 bases at V and 4 bases at J, while the number of junction bases matched to no gene is 8. The entire amount of isolated RNA was reverse transcribed using the High Capacity cDNA Reverse Transcription Kit, so the sequenced TCRB transcripts were expressed ones. Deep immunoSEQ sequencing was performed on naive, central memory and regulatory T cell samples, with an average of roughly 3.5 million total reads per sample. Sorted cells were lysed in RLT buffer and RNA was extracted with DNase-treated RNeasy Micro or Mini kits, depending on cell number. Each cell subset was processed separately to prevent cross-contamination, with patient and healthy donor samples processed together. The immunoSEQ multiplex PCR was used to amplify TCRB sequences from cDNA, generating 87-bp fragments that spanned the CDR3 region. Sequencing of the amplicons was done on the Illumina HiSeq platform. From the authors' description of their analysis: PCR bias was computationally corrected using synthetic template baselines, reads within Hamming distance 2 were collapsed, and singletons that could not be merged were discarded. Reads were aligned against IMGT to assign V, D and J genes, CDR3 length and insertions or deletions at six rearrangement sites. Within each subset, clonotype counts were normalized to sorted cell number, after which true diversity and Gini coefficients were computed with the tcR R package. The overlap coefficient, calculated on TCRB nucleotide sequences, was used to measure repertoire sharing. As a proxy for the pre-selection repertoire, out-of-frame TCRB sequences from naive cells were analyzed. TCRdb took over this immuneACCESS table, retaining in-frame rearrangements with V and J assigned. Such tables are incomplete; in checked studies, under half of the missing clones stem from an unresolved V gene, and the remainder is unexplained. D and trimming come from the DNA, and the V and J calls and clone size come from that table. The sample data list about 900,000 clones, and roughly a sixth of these were observed just once. Clones ranked in the top ten supply 0.02% to 0.025% of the sample.

As to this clone: There is no known antigen for this receptor. The record has no base qualities; no much larger clone is one base away.

The specimen sequenced was naive CD4+ T cells from blood. The cell subset or site label for this specimen denotes: true naive CD4+ T cells. The source of this sequence is a woman aged 18-30 years in good health. The rearranged chain carries TRBV5-1 and TRBJ2-1, with 10 bases aligning to TRBD2. CDR3 region: CASSASGLADYNEQFF. In nucleotides, the sequence is TGCGCCAGCAGCGCCTCCGGACTAGCGGATTACAATGAGCAGTTCTTC.